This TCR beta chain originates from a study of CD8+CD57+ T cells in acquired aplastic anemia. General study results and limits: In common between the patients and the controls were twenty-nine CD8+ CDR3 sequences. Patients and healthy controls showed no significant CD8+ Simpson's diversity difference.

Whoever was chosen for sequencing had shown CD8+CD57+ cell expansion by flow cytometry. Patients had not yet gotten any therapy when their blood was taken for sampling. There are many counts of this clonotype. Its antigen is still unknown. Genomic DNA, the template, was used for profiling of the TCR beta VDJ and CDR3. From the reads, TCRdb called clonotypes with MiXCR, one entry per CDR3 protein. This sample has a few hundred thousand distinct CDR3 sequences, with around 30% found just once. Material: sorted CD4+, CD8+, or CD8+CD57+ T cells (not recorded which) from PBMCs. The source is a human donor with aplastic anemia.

The CDR3 protein is CAIRPDSTSSYEQYF. In DNA form, the CDR3 reads TGTGCCATCAGACCCGACAGCACGAGCTCCTACGAGCAGTACTTC. The genes are TRBV10-3 and TRBJ2-7; tentative D call: TRBD1 (5 bases). V lost 6 bases to trimming and J lost 0 bases, with 15 bases between them. This CDR3 is built from 15 residues. Germline lookup yields CDR1 ENHRY and CDR2 SYGVKD.